The T cell receptor beta chain under discussion was sequenced for a study of blood T cell repertoires in COVID-19. Clones were read by immunoSEQ multiplex PCR, and TCRdb kept only the in-frame ones, dropping some. Seen here are under 250,000 clones, less than 90% observed once, and the top ten hold under 3%. With V trimmed by 5 bases and J by 6 bases, 7 bases remained unmatched. The CDR3 is made up of 14 amino acids. CDR1 is SGHVS and CDR2 is FNYEAQ in the germline V gene. The sequence was collected from a woman aged 70 to 79 with active or convalescent COVID-19. The sequencing sample was made of peripheral blood. The chain carries TRBV7-6 and TRBJ2-5; 9 bases agree with TRBD1. The CDR3 sequence is CASSPTGGVKTQYF. As DNA, the CDR3 is TGTGCCAGCAGCCCCACAGGGGGCGTTAAGACCCAGTACTTC.